One and the same sample provided the 2 T cell receptor beta chains below, sequenced in a study of T cell changes during pregnancy in multiple sclerosis. Only in-frame clones appear in the TCRdb table, and some are missing; sequencing was by immunoSEQ multiplex PCR. The data show some 54,000 clones, 93% seen once. This specimen was peripheral blood, taken after pregnancy. The receptors stem from a female donor with multiple sclerosis, enrolled in a pregnancy study.

V gene TRBV15 combines with J gene TRBJ2-5; weak D call: TRBD2 (6 bases). Germline assignment: CDR1 LNHNV and CDR2 YYDKDF (reference sequence). The length of the CDR3 is 15 residues. V was shortened by 3 bases and J by 5 bases, with 16 bases between the two germline ends. CDR3 bases: TGTGCCACCAGCAGCCCCGGGGGTAGGACGGAGACCCAGTACTTC. Residues: CATSSPGGRTETQYF.

CDR3 loop: CASSLEDKTSPLHF. CDR3 DNA sequence: TGCGCCAGCAGCTTGGAGGACAAGACCTCACCCCTCCACTTT. The chain employs TRBV5-1 and TRBJ1-6; the D gene is possibly TRBD1 (5 bases). The CDR3 is 14 residues long. The V and J ends lost 0 bases and 10 bases respectively, with 11 bases between them. Germline V CDR1 and CDR2: SGHRS, YFSETQ.